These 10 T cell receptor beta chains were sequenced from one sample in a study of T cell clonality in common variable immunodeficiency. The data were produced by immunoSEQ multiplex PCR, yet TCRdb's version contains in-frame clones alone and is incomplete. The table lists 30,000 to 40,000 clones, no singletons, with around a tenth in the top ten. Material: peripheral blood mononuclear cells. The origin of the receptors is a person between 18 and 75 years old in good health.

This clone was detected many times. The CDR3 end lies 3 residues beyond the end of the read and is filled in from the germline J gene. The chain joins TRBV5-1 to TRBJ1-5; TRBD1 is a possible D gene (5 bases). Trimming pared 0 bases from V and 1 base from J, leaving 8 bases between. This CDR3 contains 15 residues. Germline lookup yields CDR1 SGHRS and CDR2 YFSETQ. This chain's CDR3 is CASSLDGGSNQPQHF. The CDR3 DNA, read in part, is TGCGCCAGCAGCTTGGACGGGGGGAGCAATCAGCCC.

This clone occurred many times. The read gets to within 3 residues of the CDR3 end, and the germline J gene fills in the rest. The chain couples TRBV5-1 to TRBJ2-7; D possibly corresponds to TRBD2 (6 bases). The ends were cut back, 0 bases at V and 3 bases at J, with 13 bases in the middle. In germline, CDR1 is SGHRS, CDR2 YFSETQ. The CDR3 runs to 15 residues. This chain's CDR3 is CASSLGLSGNYEQYF. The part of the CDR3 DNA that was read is TGCGCCAGCAGCTTGGGACTTAGCGGCAACTACGAG.

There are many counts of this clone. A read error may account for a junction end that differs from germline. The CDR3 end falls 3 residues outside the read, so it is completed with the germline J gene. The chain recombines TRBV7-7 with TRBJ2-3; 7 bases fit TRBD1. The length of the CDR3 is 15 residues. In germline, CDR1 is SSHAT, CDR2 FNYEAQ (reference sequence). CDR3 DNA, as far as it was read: TGTGCTAGCAGCACCACAGGGGATAGCACAGATACG. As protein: CASSTTGDSTDT. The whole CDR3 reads CASSTTGDSTDTQYF.

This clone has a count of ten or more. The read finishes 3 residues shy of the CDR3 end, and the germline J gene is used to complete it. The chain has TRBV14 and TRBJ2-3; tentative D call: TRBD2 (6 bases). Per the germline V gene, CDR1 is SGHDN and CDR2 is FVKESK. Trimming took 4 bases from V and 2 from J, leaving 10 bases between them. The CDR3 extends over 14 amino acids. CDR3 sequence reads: CASSLSLATDTQYF. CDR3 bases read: TGTGCCAGCAGCCTATCACTAGCCACAGATACG.

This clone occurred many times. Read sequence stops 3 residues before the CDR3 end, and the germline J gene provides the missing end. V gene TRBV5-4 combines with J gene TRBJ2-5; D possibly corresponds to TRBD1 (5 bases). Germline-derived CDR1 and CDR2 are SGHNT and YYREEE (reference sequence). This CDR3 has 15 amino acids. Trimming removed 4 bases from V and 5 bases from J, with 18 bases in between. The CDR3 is CASSPMDTGRETQYF. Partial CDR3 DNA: TGTGCCAGCAGCCCAATGGACACTGGGCGGGAGACC.

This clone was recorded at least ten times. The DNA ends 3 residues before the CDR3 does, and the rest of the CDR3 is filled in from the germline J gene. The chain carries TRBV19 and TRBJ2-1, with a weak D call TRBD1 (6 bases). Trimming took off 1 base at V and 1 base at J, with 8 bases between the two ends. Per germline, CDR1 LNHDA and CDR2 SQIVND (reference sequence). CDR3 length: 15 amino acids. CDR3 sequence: CASSIVRGSYNEQFF. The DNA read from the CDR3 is TGTGCCAGTAGTATAGTTAGGGGGTCCTACAATGAG.

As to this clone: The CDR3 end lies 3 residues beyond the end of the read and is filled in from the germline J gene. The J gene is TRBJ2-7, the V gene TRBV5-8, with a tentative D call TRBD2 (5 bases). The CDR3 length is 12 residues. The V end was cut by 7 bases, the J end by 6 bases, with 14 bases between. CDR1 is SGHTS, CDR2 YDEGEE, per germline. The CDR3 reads CASLPRVGEQYF. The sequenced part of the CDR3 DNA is TGTGCCAGCCTACCGAGGGTTGGCGAG.

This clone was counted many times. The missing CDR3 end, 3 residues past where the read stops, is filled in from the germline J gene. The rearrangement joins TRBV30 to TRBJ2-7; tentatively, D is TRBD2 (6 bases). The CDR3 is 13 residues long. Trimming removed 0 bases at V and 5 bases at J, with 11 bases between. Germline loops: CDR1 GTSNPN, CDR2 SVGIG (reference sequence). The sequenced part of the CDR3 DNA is TGTGCCTGGAGTGTACGGGGGTCCGACGAG. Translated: CAWSVRGSDE. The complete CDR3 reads CAWSVRGSDEQYF.

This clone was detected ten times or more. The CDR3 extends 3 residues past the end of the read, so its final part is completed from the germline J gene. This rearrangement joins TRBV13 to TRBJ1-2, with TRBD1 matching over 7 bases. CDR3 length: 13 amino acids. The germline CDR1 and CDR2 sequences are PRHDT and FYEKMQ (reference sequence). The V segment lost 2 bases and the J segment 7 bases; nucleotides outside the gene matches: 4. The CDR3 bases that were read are TGTGCCAGCAGCTTACAGGGGGGCGGTGGC. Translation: CASSLQGGGG. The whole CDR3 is CASSLQGGGGYTF.

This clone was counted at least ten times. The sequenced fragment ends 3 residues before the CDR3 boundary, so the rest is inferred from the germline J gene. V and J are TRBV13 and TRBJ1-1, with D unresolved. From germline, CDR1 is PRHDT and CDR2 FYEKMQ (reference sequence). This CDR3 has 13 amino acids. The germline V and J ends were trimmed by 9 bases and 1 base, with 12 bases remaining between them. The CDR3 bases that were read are TGTGCCAGTGGAATCGCGGGGAACACTGAA. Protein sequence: CASGIAGNTE. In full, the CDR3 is CASGIAGNTEAFF.